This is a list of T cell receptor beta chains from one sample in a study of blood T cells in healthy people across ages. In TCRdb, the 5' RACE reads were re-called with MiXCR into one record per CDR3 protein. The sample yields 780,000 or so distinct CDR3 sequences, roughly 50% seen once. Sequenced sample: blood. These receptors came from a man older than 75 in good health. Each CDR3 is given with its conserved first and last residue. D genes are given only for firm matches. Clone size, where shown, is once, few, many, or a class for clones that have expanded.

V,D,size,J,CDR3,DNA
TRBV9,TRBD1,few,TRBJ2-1,CASSPRTGEPGRVSYNEQFF,TGTGCCAGCAGCCCAAGGACAGGGGAACCTGGGAGGGTATCCTACAATGAGCAGTTCTTC
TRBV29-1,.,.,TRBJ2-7,CSARPGAYEQYF,TGCAGCGCCCGTCCAGGGGCGTACGAGCAGTACTTC
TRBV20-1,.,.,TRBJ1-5,CSAERVEGSNQPQHF,TGCAGTGCCGAGAGGGTTGAGGGGAGCAATCAGCCCCAGCATTTT
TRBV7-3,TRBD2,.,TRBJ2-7,CASSGNAGGRYEQYF,TGTGCCAGCAGCGGAAACGCGGGAGGTCGGTACGAGCAGTACTTC
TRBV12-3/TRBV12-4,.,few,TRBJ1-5,CASSLTPGDQPQHF,TGTGCCAGCAGTTTGACCCCCGGGGATCAGCCCCAGCATTTT
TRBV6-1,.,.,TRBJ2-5,CASLAGRETQYF,TGTGCCAGCCTCGCGGGCAGGGAGACCCAGTACTTC
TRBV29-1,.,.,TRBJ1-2,CSVSPRMDHGYTF,TGCAGCGTTTCTCCACGGATGGACCATGGCTACACCTTC
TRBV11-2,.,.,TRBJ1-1,CASSLIRATEAFF,TGTGCCAGCAGCTTAATCAGGGCCACTGAAGCTTTCTTT
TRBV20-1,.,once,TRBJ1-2,CSARSRPDGGYTF,TGCAGTGCTAGATCACGACCGGACGGGGGCTACACCTTC
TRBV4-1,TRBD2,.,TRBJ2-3,CASSQPTSGRASRYAYF,TGCGCCAGCAGCCAACCGACTAGCGGGAGGGCCTCCAGATACGCGTATTTT
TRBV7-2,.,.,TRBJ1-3,CASSPMGGAGNTIYF,TGTGCCAGCAGCCCGATGGGCGGGGCTGGAAACACCATATATTTT
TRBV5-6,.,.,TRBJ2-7,CASSFQAYEQYF,TGTGCCAGCAGCTTCCAGGCCTACGAGCAGTACTTC
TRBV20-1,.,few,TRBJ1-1,CSPRAGNTEAFF,TGCAGTCCCAGGGCCGGTAACACTGAAGCTTTCTTT
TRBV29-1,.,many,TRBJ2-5,CSEPITRTKEQYF,TGCAGCGAACCAATAACTAGGACTAAGGAGCAGTACTTC
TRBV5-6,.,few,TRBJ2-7,CASSLILSSYEQYF,TGTGCCAGCAGCTTGATCCTTAGCTCCTACGAGCAGTACTTC
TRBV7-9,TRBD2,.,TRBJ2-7,CASSLGGLAGVHDEQYF,TGTGCCAGCAGCCTAGGAGGACTAGCGGGAGTACACGACGAGCAGTACTTC
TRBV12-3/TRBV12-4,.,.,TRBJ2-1,CASRRTGRHEQFF,TGTGCCAGCAGGCGTACAGGGCGCCATGAGCAGTTCTTC
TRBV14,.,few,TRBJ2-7,CASSQRLGAYEQYF,TGTGCCAGCAGCCAAAGACTTGGAGCCTACGAGCAGTACTTC
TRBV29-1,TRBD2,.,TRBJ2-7,CGVALGTSGSYEQYF,TGCGGCGTCGCATTAGGGACTAGCGGGTCCTACGAGCAGTACTTC
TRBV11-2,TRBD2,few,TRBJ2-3,CASSPTRTGGQHRYAYF,TGTGCCAGCAGCCCAACCCGAACGGGAGGGCAGCACAGATACGCGTATTTT
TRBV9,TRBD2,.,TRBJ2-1,CASSLETGTRASYNEQFF,TGTGCCAGCAGCTTAGAAACCGGGACTAGGGCCTCCTACAATGAGCAGTTCTTC
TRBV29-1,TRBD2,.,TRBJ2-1,CSVTGTSPNEQFF,TGCAGCGTTACCGGGACTAGCCCGAATGAGCAGTTCTTC
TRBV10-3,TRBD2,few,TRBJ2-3,CAIRTGTSIDTQYF,TGTGCCATCAGAACAGGGACTAGCATAGATACGCAGTATTTT
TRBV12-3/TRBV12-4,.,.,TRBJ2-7,CASSYFWRGSYNEQYF,.
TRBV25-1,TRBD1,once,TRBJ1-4,CASSEGTGTEEKLFF,TGTGCCAGCAGTGAAGGGACAGGGACCGAGGAAAAACTGTTTTTT
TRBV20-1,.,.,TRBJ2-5,CSAPLAGPQETQYF,TGCAGTGCCCCGCTCGCGGGGCCCCAAGAGACCCAGTACTTC
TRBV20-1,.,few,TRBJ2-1,CSATLGFSYNEQFF,TGCAGTGCTACCTTGGGCTTCTCCTACAATGAGCAGTTCTTC
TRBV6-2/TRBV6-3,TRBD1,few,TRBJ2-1,CASSYPGQGSSYNEQFF,TGTGCCAGCAGTTACCCGGGACAGGGTAGCTCCTACAATGAGCAGTTCTTC
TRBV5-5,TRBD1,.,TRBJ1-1,CASSLPGTGTNTEAFF,TGTGCCAGCAGCTTACCCGGGACAGGGACGAACACTGAAGCTTTCTTT
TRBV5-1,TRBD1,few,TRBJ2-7,CASRSGTGRSGEQYF,TGCGCCAGCAGATCCGGGACAGGGCGGTCCGGCGAGCAGTACTTC
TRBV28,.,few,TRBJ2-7,CASSLWATLYEQYF,TGTGCCAGCAGTTTATGGGCGACTCTCTACGAGCAGTACTTC
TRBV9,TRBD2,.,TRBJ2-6,CASSVTPQLAGGSGANVLTF,TGTGCCAGCAGCGTTACCCCGCAGCTAGCGGGAGGCTCTGGGGCCAACGTCCTGACTTTC
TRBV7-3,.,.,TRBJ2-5,CASSPPVPRTQYF,TGTGCCAGCAGCCCTCCCGTCCCGCGGACCCAGTACTTC
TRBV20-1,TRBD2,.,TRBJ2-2,CSARTSGKVDTGELFF,TGCAGTGCCCGGACTAGCGGGAAGGTAGACACCGGGGAGCTGTTTTTT
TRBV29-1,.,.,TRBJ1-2,CSVHRQGYGYTF,TGCAGCGTGCACCGGCAGGGCTATGGCTACACCTTC
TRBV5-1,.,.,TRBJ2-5,CASSLNGQTQYF,TGCGCCAGCAGCTTAAATGGGCAGACCCAGTACTTC
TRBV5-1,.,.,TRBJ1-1,CASSAVNAGTQNTEAFF,TGCGCCAGCAGCGCAGTGAATGCCGGGACACAGAACACTGAAGCTTTCTTT
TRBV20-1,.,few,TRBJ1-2,CSATTDGYTF,TGTAGTGCTACAACGGATGGCTACACCTTC
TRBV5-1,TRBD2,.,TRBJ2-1,CASSSDLAGGYNEQFF,TGCGCCAGCAGCTCAGACCTAGCGGGAGGTTACAATGAGCAGTTCTTC
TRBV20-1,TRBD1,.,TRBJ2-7,CSARDTLMGQKYEQYF,TGCAGTGCTAGAGACACTCTTATGGGACAGAAATACGAGCAGTACTTC
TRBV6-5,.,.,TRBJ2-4,CASKLAGTKNIQYF,TGTGCCAGCAAACTTGCCGGGACTAAAAACATTCAGTACTTC
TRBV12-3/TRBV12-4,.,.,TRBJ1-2,CASSSQGLGYGYTF,TGTGCCAGCAGTTCGCAGGGATTGGGCTATGGCTACACCTTC
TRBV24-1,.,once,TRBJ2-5,CATSEPGRQQETQYF,TGTGCCACCAGTGAGCCGGGACGACAACAAGAGACCCAGTACTTC
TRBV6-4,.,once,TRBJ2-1,CASSDSSEGGEQFF,TGTGCCAGCAGTGACTCTAGCGAGGGGGGTGAGCAGTTCTTC
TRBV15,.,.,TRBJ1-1,CATSRSPGRLLNTEAFF,TGTGCCACCAGCAGATCGCCCGGCAGACTTCTGAACACTGAAGCTTTCTTT
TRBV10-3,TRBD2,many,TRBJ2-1,CAISLTSGVDNEQFF,TGTGCCATCAGTTTGACTAGCGGGGTTGACAATGAGCAGTTCTTC
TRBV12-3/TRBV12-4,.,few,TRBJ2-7,CASSLEPTSSYEQYF,TGTGCCAGCAGTTTAGAACCGACTAGCTCCTACGAGCAGTACTTC
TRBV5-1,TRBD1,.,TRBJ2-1,CASSVSRDRGRLHEQFF,TGCGCCAGCAGCGTATCCCGCGACAGGGGAAGATTGCATGAGCAGTTCTTC
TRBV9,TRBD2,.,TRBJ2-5,CASSTTSGRQNEQYF,TGTGCCAGCAGCACCACTAGCGGGAGGCAGAATGAGCAGTACTTC